This TCR beta chain appears in the sequencing data of a study of blood T cell repertoires in COVID-19. Study overall: The analysed material was cDNA or gDNA that came from T cells, B-cell-depleted T cells, or PBMCs.

This clone was observed a single time. The CDR3 runs to 14 residues. Trimming took 3 bases from V and 5 from J, leaving 13 bases between them. Germline lookup yields CDR1 MGHRA and CDR2 YSYEKL. Per the authors' pipeline: Amplifying reference gene primers gave estimates of nucleated cell counts. This table comes from immunoSEQ multiplex PCR, and its TCRdb copy is limited to in-frame clones, with some not included. The V and J calls and clone size were taken over from that table, and D and trimming were inferred from the DNA. Here the sample spans roughly 670,000 clones, 85% to 90% being singletons. Sequenced material: peripheral blood. This clonotype was sampled from a woman aged 18-29 years with acute or convalescent COVID-19. The V and J genes are TRBV4-1 and TRBJ1-1, with unresolved D. The CDR3 sequence is CASSQAVRGTEAFF. In nucleotides, the CDR3 is TGCGCCAGCAGCCAGGCTGTCAGAGGAACTGAAGCTTTCTTT.